This note documents a single TCR beta chain sequence. Its cognate antigen is unknown. The genomic DNA of each subset was split evenly across several immunoSEQ plates. Replicate sorted-subset PCRs were loaded with around 200 ng DNA, about 30,000 T cell genomes. Clones were read by immunoSEQ multiplex PCR, and TCRdb kept only the in-frame ones, dropping some. The sample contains fewer than 850,000 clones, 96% of which appear only once. With 5 bases removed from V and 7 bases from J, the gap between germline ends came to 17 bases. The CDR3 extends over 15 amino acids. Germline V CDR1 and CDR2: SEHNR, FQNEAQ (reference sequence). The record originates from a study of shared clonotypes between healthy human individuals. Terminally differentiated effector memory CD45RA+ cells were excluded from the naive CD8 cells, which were CD45RO-negative and positively selected for CCR7. Regarding the study as a whole: Sampling covered blood only; tissue repertoires likely differ. Incomplete sequencing of sorted subsets was indicated by rarefaction despite large depth.

Specimen: naive CD8+ T cells sorted from blood. V gene TRBV7-9 combines with J gene TRBJ2-2, with D maybe TRBD1 (6 bases). This TCR was sampled from a man aged 25 to 40 in good health. CDR3 residues: CASSEINRDNGELFF. The CDR3 DNA is TGTGCCAGCAGCGAAATCAACAGGGATAACGGGGAGCTGTTTTTT.